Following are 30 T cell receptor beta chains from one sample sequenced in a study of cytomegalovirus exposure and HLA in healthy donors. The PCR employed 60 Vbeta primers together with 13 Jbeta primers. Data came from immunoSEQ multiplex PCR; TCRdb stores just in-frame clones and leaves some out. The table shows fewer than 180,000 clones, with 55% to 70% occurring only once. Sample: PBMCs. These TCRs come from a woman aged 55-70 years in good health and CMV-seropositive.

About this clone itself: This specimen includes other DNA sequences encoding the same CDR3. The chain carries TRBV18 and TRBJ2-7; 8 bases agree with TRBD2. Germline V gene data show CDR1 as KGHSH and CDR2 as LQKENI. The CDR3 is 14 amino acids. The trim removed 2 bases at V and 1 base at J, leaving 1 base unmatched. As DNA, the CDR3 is TGTGCCAGCTCACCAGGGACTAGTTCCTACGAGCAGTACTTC. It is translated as CASSPGTSSYEQYF.

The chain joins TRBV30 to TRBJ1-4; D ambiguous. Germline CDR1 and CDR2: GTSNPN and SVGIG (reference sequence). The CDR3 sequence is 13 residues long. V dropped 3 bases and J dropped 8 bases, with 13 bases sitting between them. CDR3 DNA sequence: TGTGCCTGGAGCCCTTGGGCAACCGAAAAACTGTTTTTT. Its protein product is CAWSPWATEKLFF.

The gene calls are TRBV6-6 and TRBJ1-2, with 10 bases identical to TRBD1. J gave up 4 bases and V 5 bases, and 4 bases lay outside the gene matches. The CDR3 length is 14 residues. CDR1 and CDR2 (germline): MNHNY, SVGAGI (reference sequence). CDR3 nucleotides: TGTGCCAGCAGTCCTTGGGACAGGGGCTATGGCTACACCTTC. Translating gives CASSPWDRGYGYTF.

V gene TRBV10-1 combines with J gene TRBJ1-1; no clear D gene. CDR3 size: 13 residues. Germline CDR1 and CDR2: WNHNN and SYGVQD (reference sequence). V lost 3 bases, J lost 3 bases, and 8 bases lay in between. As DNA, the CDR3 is TGCGCCAGCAGTGACGAAGCGCACACTGAAGCTTTCTTT. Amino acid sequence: CASSDEAHTEAFF.

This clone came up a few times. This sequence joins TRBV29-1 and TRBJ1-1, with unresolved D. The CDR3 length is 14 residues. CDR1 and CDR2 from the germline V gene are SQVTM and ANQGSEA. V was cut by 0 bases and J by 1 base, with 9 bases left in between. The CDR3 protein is CSVEESGRNTEAFF. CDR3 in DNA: TGCAGCGTTGAAGAATCTGGGAGGAACACTGAAGCTTTCTTT.

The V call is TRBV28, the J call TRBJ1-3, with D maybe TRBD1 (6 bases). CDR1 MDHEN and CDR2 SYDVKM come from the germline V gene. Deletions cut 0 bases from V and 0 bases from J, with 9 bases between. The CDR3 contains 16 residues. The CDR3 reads CASSLWGRGSGNTIYF. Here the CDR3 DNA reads TGTGCCAGCAGTTTATGGGGCAGGGGCTCTGGAAACACCATATATTTT.

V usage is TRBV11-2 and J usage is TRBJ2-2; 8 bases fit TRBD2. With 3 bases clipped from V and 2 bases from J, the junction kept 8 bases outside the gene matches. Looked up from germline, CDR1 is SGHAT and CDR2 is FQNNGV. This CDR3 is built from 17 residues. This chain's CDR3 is CASSFVSLAVNTGELFF. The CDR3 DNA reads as TGTGCCAGCAGCTTCGTCTCACTAGCGGTAAACACCGGGGAGCTGTTTTTT.

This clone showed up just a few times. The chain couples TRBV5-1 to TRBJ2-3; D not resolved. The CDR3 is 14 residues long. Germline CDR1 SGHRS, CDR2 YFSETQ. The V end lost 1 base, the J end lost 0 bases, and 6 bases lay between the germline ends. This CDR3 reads CASSLQESTDTQYF. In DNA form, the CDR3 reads TGCGCCAGCAGCTTGCAGGAAAGCACAGATACGCAGTATTTT.

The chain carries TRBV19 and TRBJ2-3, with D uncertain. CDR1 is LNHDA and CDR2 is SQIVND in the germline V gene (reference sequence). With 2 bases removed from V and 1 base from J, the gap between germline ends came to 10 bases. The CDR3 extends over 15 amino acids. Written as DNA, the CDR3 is TGTGCCAGTAGTATACCACTCGCCGGCACAGATACGCAGTATTTT. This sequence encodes CASSIPLAGTDTQYF.

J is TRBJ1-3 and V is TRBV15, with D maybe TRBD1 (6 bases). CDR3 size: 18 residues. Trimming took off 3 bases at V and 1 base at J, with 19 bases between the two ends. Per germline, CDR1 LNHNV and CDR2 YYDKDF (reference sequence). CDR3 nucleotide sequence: TGTGCCACCAGCAGTTCCGGAGACAGGTCGTTTTCTGGAAACACCATATATTTT. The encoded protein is CATSSSGDRSFSGNTIYF.

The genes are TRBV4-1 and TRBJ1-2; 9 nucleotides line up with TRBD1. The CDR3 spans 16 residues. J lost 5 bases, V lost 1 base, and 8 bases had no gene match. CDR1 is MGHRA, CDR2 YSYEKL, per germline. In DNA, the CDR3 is TGCGCCAGCAGCCAAGTAACAGGGGGCGCAGGATATGGCTACACCTTC. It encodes CASSQVTGGAGYGYTF.

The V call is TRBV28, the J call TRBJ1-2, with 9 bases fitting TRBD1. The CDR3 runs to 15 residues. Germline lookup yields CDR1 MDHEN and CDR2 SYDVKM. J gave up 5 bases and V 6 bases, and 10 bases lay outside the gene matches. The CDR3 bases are TGTGCCAGCAGAGAAACAGGGGGCGAATCGTATGGCTACACCTTC. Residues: CASRETGGESYGYTF.

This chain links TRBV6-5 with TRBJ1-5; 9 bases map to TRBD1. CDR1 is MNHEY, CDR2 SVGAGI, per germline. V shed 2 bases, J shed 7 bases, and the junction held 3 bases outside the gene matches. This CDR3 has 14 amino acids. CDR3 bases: TGTGCCAGCAGTTACGGGACAGGGATGCAGCCCCAGCATTTT. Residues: CASSYGTGMQPQHF.

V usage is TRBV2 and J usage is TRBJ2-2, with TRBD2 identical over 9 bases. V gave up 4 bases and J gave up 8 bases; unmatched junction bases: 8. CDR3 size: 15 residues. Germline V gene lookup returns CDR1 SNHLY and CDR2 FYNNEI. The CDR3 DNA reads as TGTGCCAGCAGTGGGACTAGCGCCAATGGGGGGGAGCTGTTTTTT. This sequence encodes CASSGTSANGGELFF.

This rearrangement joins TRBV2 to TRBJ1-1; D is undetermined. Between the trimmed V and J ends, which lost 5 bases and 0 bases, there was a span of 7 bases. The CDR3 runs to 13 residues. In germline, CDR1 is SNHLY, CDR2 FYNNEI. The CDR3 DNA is TGTGCCAGCAGTCAGGACTTGAACACTGAAGCTTTCTTT. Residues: CASSQDLNTEAFF.

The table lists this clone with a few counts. The CDR3, as DNA: TGTGCCATCAGTGAGTCAAGCCTACTAGCGGGGTCCTACGAGCAGTACTTC. Translating gives CAISESSLLAGSYEQYF. The J gene is TRBJ2-7, the V gene TRBV10-3; 10 nucleotides match TRBD2. The CDR3 runs 17 residues. The junction had 6 bases not matched to a gene; V was cut back by 0 bases and J by 1 base. Per germline, CDR1 ENHRY and CDR2 SYGVKD.

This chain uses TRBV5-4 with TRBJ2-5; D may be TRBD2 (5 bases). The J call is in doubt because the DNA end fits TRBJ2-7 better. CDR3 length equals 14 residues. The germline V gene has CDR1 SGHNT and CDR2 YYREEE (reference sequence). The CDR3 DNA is TGTGCCAGCAGCTTGGAGCTAGCAAGCTACGAGCAGTACTTC. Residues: CASSLELASYEQYF.

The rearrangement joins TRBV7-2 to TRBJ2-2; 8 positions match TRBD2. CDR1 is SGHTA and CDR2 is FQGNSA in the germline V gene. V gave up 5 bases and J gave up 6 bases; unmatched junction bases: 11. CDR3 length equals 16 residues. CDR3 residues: CASSETSGGGAGELFF. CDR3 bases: TGTGCCAGCAGCGAAACTTCGGGAGGGGGTGCCGGGGAGCTGTTTTTT.

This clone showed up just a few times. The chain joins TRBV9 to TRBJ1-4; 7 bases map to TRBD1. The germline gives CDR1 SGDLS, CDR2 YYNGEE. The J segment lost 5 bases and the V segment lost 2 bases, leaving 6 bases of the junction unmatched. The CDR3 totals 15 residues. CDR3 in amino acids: CASSVEGQINEKLFF. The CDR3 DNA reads TGTGCCAGCAGCGTCGAGGGACAGATAAATGAAAAACTGTTTTTT.

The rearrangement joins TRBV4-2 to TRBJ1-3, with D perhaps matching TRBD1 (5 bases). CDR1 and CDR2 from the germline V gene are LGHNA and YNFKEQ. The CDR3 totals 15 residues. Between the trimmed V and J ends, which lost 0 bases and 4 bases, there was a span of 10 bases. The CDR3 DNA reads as TGTGCCAGCAGCCAAGACCCGACAGCCGGAAACACCATATATTTT. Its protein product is CASSQDPTAGNTIYF.

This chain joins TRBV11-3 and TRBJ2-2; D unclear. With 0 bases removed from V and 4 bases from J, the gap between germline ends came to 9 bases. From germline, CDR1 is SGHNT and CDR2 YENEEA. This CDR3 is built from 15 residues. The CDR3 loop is CASSLEASGTGELFF. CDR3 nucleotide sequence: TGTGCCAGCAGCTTAGAGGCTAGTGGCACCGGGGAGCTGTTTTTT.

CDR3 residues: CSVQDSTYEQYF. The DNA of the CDR3 is TGCAGCGTCCAAGACAGCACCTACGAGCAGTACTTC. J is TRBJ2-5 and V is TRBV29-1; weak D call: TRBD1 (5 bases). TRBJ2-7 matches the DNA end more closely, so the J call is doubtful. Germline V lookup: CDR1 SQVTM, CDR2 ANQGSEA. The CDR3 spans 12 residues.

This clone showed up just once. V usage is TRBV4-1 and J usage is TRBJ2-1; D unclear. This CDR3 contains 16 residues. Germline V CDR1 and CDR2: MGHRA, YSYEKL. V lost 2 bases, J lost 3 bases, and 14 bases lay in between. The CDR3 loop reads CASSQYGRGSYNEQFF. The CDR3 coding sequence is TGCGCCAGCAGCCAATATGGCCGTGGCAGCTACAATGAGCAGTTCTTC.

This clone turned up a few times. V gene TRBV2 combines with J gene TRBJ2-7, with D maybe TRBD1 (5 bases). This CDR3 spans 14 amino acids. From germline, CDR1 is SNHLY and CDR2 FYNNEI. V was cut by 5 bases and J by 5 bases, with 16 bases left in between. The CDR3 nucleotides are TGTGCCAGCAGTTACCTAGGGGCTGACGACGAGCAGTACTTC. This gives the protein CASSYLGADDEQYF.

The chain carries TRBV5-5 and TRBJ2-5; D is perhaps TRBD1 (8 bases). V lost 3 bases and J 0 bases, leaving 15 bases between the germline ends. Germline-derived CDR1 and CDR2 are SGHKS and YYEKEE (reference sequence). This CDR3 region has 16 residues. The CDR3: CASSYYRGGYQETQYF. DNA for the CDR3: TGTGCCAGCAGCTACTACAGGGGGGGGTACCAAGAGACCCAGTACTTC.

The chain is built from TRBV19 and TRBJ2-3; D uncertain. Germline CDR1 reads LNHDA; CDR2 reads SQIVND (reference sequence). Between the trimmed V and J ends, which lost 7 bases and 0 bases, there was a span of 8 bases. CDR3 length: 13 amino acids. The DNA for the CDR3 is TGTGCCAGTAAAGGCGGTAGCACAGATACGCAGTATTTT. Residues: CASKGGSTDTQYF.

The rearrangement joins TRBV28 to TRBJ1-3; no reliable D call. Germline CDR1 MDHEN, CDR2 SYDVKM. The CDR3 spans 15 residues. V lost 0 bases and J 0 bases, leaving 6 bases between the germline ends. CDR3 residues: CASSLWVSSGNTIYF. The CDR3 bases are TGTGCCAGCAGTTTATGGGTCAGCTCTGGAAACACCATATATTTT.

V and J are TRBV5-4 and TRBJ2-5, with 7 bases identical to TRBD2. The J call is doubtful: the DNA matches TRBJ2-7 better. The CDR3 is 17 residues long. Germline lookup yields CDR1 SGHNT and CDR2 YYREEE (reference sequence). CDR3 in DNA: TGTGCCAGCAGCTTGGTGGGAGGGCCTAGGATCATCTACGAGCAGTACTTC. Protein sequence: CASSLVGGPRIIYEQYF.

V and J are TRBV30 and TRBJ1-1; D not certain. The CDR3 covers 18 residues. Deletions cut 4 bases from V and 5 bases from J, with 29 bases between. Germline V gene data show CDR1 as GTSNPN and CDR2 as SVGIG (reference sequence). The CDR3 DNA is TGTGCCTGGACGTTTGGTTTAGGCGGGGAGGCGTTGGAAACTGAAGCTTTCTTT. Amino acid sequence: CAWTFGLGGEALETEAFF.

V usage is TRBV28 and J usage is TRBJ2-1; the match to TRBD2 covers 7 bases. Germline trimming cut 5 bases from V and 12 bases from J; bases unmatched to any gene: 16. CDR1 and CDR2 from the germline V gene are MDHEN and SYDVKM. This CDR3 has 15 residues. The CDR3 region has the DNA TGTGCCAGCAGTAGCCCGGGGACCGGGGGGAGGGTGCAGTTCTTC. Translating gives CASSSPGTGGRVQFF. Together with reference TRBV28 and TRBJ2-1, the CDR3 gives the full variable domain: DVKVTQSSRYLVKRTGEKVFLECVQDMDHENMFWYRQDPGLGLRLIYFSYDVKMKEKGDIPEGYSVSREKKERFSLILESASTNQTSMYLCASSSPGTGGRVQFFGPGTRLTVL.